What follows are 28 T cell receptor beta chains derived from one specimen sequenced in a study of cytomegalovirus exposure and HLA in healthy donors. Amplification used 60 Vbeta primers and 13 Jbeta primers. TCRdb's table, derived via immunoSEQ multiplex PCR, lists solely in-frame clones and lacks some. The sample records just over 200,000 clones, about two thirds being singletons. The sequenced sample consisted of PBMCs. The source is a middle-aged man in good health and CMV-seropositive.

The chain joins TRBV5-6 to TRBJ1-6; D gene ambiguous. Trimming stripped 4 bases from V and 0 bases from J, with 11 bases between. The CDR3 runs 16 residues. Germline V gene sequence: CDR1 SGHDT, CDR2 YYEEEE. Here the CDR3 reads CASSPSDSSYNSPLHF. Written as DNA, the CDR3 is TGTGCCAGCAGCCCCTCTGATAGCTCCTATAATTCACCCCTCCACTTT.

Points on this clone: A read error may produce the germline difference seen at one junction end. The V gene is TRBV6-5, the J gene TRBJ2-1, with D tentatively TRBD1 (7 bases). There are 13 residues in the CDR3. Germline-derived CDR1 and CDR2 are MNHEY and SVGAGI. The CDR3 spells CASSLQGGNGQFF. CDR3 in DNA: TGTGCCAGCAGCCTCCAGGGGGGTAATGGGCAGTTCTTC.

The chain couples TRBV5-5 to TRBJ1-2; the match to TRBD1 covers 9 bases. Unmatched junction bases numbered 6, after V lost 1 base and J lost 8 bases. The CDR3 loop spans 14 amino acids. Germline-derived CDR1 and CDR2 are SGHKS and YYEKEE (reference sequence). The CDR3 here is CASSLLQGAGGYTF. CDR3 nucleotide sequence: TGTGCCAGCAGCTTGTTACAGGGGGCAGGAGGCTACACCTTC.

This clone was seen only a few times. V is TRBV2 and J is TRBJ2-3, with 7 bases that match TRBD2. Trimming cost V 6 bases and J 4 bases; bases outside gene matches: 7. The CDR3 runs to 14 residues. The germline CDR1 and CDR2 sequences are SNHLY and FYNNEI. The CDR3 here is CASSLQAGADTQYF. For the CDR3, the DNA is TGTGCCAGCAGCCTACAGGCGGGGGCAGATACGCAGTATTTT.

This clone was recorded once. The chain carries TRBV27 and TRBJ2-6; no clear D. The CDR3 covers 16 residues. Between the trimmed V and J ends, which lost 5 bases and 5 bases, there was a span of 16 bases. Looked up from germline, CDR1 is MNHEY and CDR2 is SMNVEV (reference sequence). The CDR3 spells CASSQDTSVWANVLTF. Written as DNA, the CDR3 is TGTGCCAGCAGTCAAGACACCTCTGTTTGGGCCAACGTCCTGACTTTC.

The chain has TRBV5-1 and TRBJ2-5, with a weak D call TRBD1 (6 bases). V lost 4 bases and J 0 bases, leaving 10 bases between the germline ends. The CDR3 has 14 amino acids. CDR1 is SGHRS, CDR2 YFSETQ, per germline. CDR3 sequence: CASSQYRDQETQYF. The DNA for the CDR3 is TGCGCCAGCAGCCAATACAGGGACCAAGAGACCCAGTACTTC. The full variable domain, in which reference TRBV5-1 and TRBJ2-5 provide the parts outside the CDR3, is KAGVTQTPRYLIKTRGQQVTLSCSPISGHRSVSWYQQTPGQGLQFLFEYFSETQRNKGNFPGRFSGRQFSNSRSEMNVSTLELGDSALYLCASSQYRDQETQYFGPGTRLLVL.

CDR3 region: CASSLGTLNTEAFF. The CDR3 DNA is TGTGCCAGCTCGTTGGGGACACTGAACACTGAAGCTTTCTTT. The chain carries TRBV18 and TRBJ1-1, with TRBD1 as a possible D gene (6 bases). Per the germline V gene, CDR1 is KGHSH and CDR2 is LQKENI. The CDR3 runs to 14 residues. The V end lost 6 bases, the J end lost 0 bases, and 11 bases lay between the germline ends.

This sequence joins TRBV25-1 and TRBJ1-5; 8 bases align to TRBD1. This CDR3 comprises 18 residues. Losses at the gene ends were 6 bases for V and 6 bases for J; bases not matched to a gene: 19. The germline V gene encodes CDR1 MGHDK and CDR2 SYGVNS. CDR3 loop: CASRDRRDRNYGGQPQHF. In DNA form, the CDR3 reads TGTGCCAGCAGGGATCGGCGGGACAGGAATTACGGGGGTCAGCCCCAGCATTTT.

The chain uses TRBV6-1 and TRBJ1-2; 7 bases agree with TRBD1. This CDR3 spans 14 amino acids. The germline V gene encodes CDR1 MNHNS and CDR2 SASEGT. The V segment lost 0 bases and the J segment 7 bases; nucleotides outside the gene matches: 5. CDR3 coding DNA: TGTGCCAGCAGTGAAGCGGCAGGGGGAGGTGGCTACACCTTC. It codes for CASSEAAGGGGYTF.

This clone was counted once. The chain links TRBV5-1 to TRBJ1-1, with D uncertain. V was clipped by 5 bases and J by 11 bases, with 25 bases between them. Germline-derived CDR1 and CDR2 are SGHRS and YFSETQ. The CDR3 runs to 15 residues. The CDR3 DNA reads TGCGCCAGCAGTTTCCTCCTGGCCCAACCTCGTCAGGCTTTCTTT. This encodes CASSFLLAQPRQAFF.

About this clone: One junction end does not reproduce the germline sequence, and a read error may be involved. The chain couples TRBV7-9 to TRBJ2-7; TRBD1 matches 9 bases. Germline V gene data show CDR1 as SEHNR and CDR2 as FQNEAQ (reference sequence). The CDR3 length is 17 residues. CDR3 coding DNA: TGTTCCAGCAGCTTTGGTGTAGGCGGACAGGGGACCTACGAGCAGTACTTC. This encodes CSSSFGVGGQGTYEQYF.

J is TRBJ1-1 and V is TRBV4-2; possibly TRBD1 for D (5 bases). The CDR3 extends over 17 amino acids. Germline CDR1 and CDR2: LGHNA and YNFKEQ. Trimming pared 2 bases from V and 0 bases from J, leaving 16 bases between. The CDR3 sequence is CASSQRGELRMNTEAFF. In nucleotides, the CDR3 is TGTGCCAGCAGCCAACGGGGGGAACTCCGCATGAACACTGAAGCTTTCTTT.

A few counts support this clone. The rearrangement links TRBV7-8 to TRBJ2-1; 10 nucleotides line up with TRBD2. Germline CDR1 and CDR2: SGHVS and FQNEAQ. CDR3 length equals 18 residues. The trim removed 0 bases at V and 0 bases at J, leaving 5 bases unmatched. CDR3: CASSLAIAGGRSYNEQFF. The DNA of the CDR3 is TGTGCCAGCAGCTTAGCGATAGCGGGGGGTCGCTCCTACAATGAGCAGTTCTTC.

The J gene is TRBJ1-2, the V gene TRBV5-6, with D tentatively TRBD1 (5 bases). Germline V gives CDR1 SGHDT, CDR2 YYEEEE. The CDR3 has 14 residues. The germline V and J ends were trimmed by 0 bases and 4 bases, with 10 bases remaining between them. The CDR3 DNA reads as TGTGCCAGCAGCTTGGTCGGGGGGTCCTATGGCTACACCTTC. Translated, it gives CASSLVGGSYGYTF.

The chain has TRBV15 and TRBJ2-7; 9 positions agree with TRBD1. This CDR3 comprises 14 residues. The germline V gene has CDR1 LNHNV and CDR2 YYDKDF (reference sequence). V lost 3 bases, J lost 3 bases, and 3 bases stayed unmatched. This CDR3 reads CATSRGQGLYEQYF. The DNA of the CDR3 is TGTGCCACCAGCAGGGGACAGGGACTCTACGAGCAGTACTTC.

This chain links TRBV28 with TRBJ2-5, with D perhaps TRBD2 (6 bases). There are 13 residues in the CDR3. Trimming pared 7 bases from V and 7 bases from J, leaving 16 bases between. Germline V gene sequence: CDR1 MDHEN, CDR2 SYDVKM. The CDR3 reads CASTYQGGGTQYF. CDR3 coding DNA: TGTGCCAGCACCTATCAGGGAGGCGGGACCCAGTACTTC.

The chain joins TRBV5-4 to TRBJ2-3; 12 nucleotides line up with TRBD2. The CDR3 sequence is 15 residues long. The V gene's germline CDR1 is SGHNT and CDR2 YYREEE (reference sequence). After removal of 9 bases from V and 2 bases from J, the junction contained 7 bases not matched to a gene. The CDR3 here is CATRTSGTNTDTQYF. The CDR3 DNA reads as TGTGCCACCCGGACTAGCGGGACTAACACAGATACGCAGTATTTT.

J is TRBJ1-4 and V is TRBV6-6, with 9 bases that match TRBD1. The trim removed 6 bases at V and 7 bases at J, leaving 12 bases unmatched. The CDR3 loop spans 16 amino acids. Germline V gene lookup returns CDR1 MNHNY and CDR2 SVGAGI (reference sequence). The CDR3 region is CASSRPVTGGSEKLFF. The CDR3 DNA reads as TGTGCCAGCAGCCGCCCTGTGACAGGGGGAAGTGAAAAACTGTTTTTT.

The chain combines TRBV7-8 with TRBJ2-5; 7 nucleotides agree with TRBD1. Germline V gives CDR1 SGHVS, CDR2 FQNEAQ. The junction had 14 bases not matched to a gene; V was cut back by 3 bases and J by 13 bases. This CDR3 has 14 amino acids. The CDR3 loop is CASSLRTGASFWYF. The DNA for the CDR3 is TGTGCCAGCAGCTTGCGGACAGGAGCCTCCTTCTGGTACTTC.

CDR3 region: CASSTDTPYNSPLHF. The CDR3 DNA reads TGCGCCAGCAGCACCGACACTCCCTATAATTCACCCCTCCACTTT. The V call is TRBV5-1, the J call TRBJ1-6; D ambiguous. The CDR3 loop spans 15 amino acids. The V and J ends lost 4 bases and 2 bases respectively, with 10 bases between them. Germline V gives CDR1 SGHRS, CDR2 YFSETQ.

The rearrangement uses TRBV13 and TRBJ2-7; D is perhaps TRBD1 (6 bases). CDR3 length: 12 amino acids. V shed 1 base and J shed 6 bases, with 7 bases lying between them. From germline, CDR1 is PRHDT and CDR2 FYEKMQ (reference sequence). The CDR3 is CASSLDRAEQYF. The CDR3, as DNA: TGTGCCAGCAGCTTAGACAGGGCCGAGCAGTACTTC.

CDR3 region: CASIRGQGSYNEQFF. CDR3 coding DNA: TGCGCCAGCATAAGGGGACAGGGGTCCTACAATGAGCAGTTCTTC. This chain joins TRBV5-1 and TRBJ2-1; TRBD1 agrees at 10 bases. The germline V gene has CDR1 SGHRS and CDR2 YFSETQ. The CDR3 extends over 15 amino acids. Losses at the gene ends were 6 bases for V and 1 base for J; bases not matched to a gene: 4.

V usage is TRBV14 and J usage is TRBJ1-2; D unclear. Trimming stripped 1 base from V and 6 bases from J, with 12 bases between. CDR1 SGHDN and CDR2 FVKESK come from the germline V gene. The CDR3 length is 14 residues. The DNA for the CDR3 is TGTGCCAGCAGCCAAGGGACTACGAGGGATGGCTACACCTTC. The encoded protein is CASSQGTTRDGYTF.

This chain joins TRBV2 and TRBJ1-2, with a possible D match to TRBD1 (6 bases). The length of the CDR3 is 14 residues. Germline CDR1 is SNHLY and CDR2 is FYNNEI. The V gene lost 10 bases and the J gene lost 6 bases, with 21 bases spanning the gap. The CDR3 DNA sequence: TGTGCCACCAGAAACTTAGGGGGTTCCCATGGCTACACCTTC. Amino acid sequence: CATRNLGGSHGYTF.

This clone was seen only a few times. The chain has TRBV11-2 and TRBJ2-7; 12 bases agree with TRBD1. With V trimmed by 5 bases and J by 8 bases, 13 bases remained unmatched. Germline assignment: CDR1 SGHAT and CDR2 FQNNGV. CDR3 size: 16 residues. The CDR3 DNA reads TGTGCCAGCAGCCTGCCCGGGACAGGGGGCAGCGGTAAGCAGTACTTC. Amino acid sequence: CASSLPGTGGSGKQYF.

The J gene is TRBJ2-7, the V gene TRBV23-1; D perhaps matches TRBD1 (5 bases). TRBV23-1 is designated an ORF whose function remains uncertain. Between the trimmed V and J ends, which lost 5 bases and 3 bases, there was a span of 11 bases. The CDR3 is 13 amino acids. The DNA of the CDR3 is TGCGCCAGCAGTTGGACAAGGAGCTACGAGCAGTACTTC. Its protein is CASSWTRSYEQYF.

This clone was detected a few times. V gene TRBV7-8 combines with J gene TRBJ1-6; 8 bases agree with TRBD1. Germline values: CDR1 SGHVS, CDR2 FQNEAQ. CDR3 size: 17 residues. Unmatched junction bases numbered 5, after V lost 2 bases and J lost 2 bases. CDR3 protein: CASSLFGQGPYNSPLHF. In nucleotides, the CDR3 is TGTGCCAGCAGCTTATTTGGACAGGGCCCCTATAATTCACCCCTCCACTTT.

J is TRBJ2-7 and V is TRBV2; D not certain. V was clipped by 4 bases and J by 0 bases, with 7 bases between them. The CDR3 loop spans 13 amino acids. Germline V gene lookup returns CDR1 SNHLY and CDR2 FYNNEI. CDR3 region: CASSANNSYEQYF. The CDR3, as DNA: TGTGCCAGCAGTGCCAACAACTCCTACGAGCAGTACTTC.